This TCR beta chain came from a study of blood T cell repertoires in COVID-19. J gave up 3 bases and V 3 bases, and 9 bases lay outside the gene matches. CDR1 and CDR2 from the germline V gene are SGHDT and YYEEEE. The CDR3 has 16 residues. This table comes from immunoSEQ multiplex PCR, and its TCRdb copy is limited to in-frame clones, with some not included. Of some 180,000 clones in the sample, approximately 91% are singletons; the top ten hold approximately 5%. The sequence was obtained from a young man with COVID-19, enrolled during active disease. Sequences were obtained from peripheral blood. This chain uses TRBV5-6 with TRBJ1-5; 7 bases map to TRBD1. In nucleotides, the CDR3 is TGTGCCAGCAGCTCCCTAAGGGACAGAAACAATCAGCCCCAGCATTTT. It translates to CASSSLRDRNNQPQHF.